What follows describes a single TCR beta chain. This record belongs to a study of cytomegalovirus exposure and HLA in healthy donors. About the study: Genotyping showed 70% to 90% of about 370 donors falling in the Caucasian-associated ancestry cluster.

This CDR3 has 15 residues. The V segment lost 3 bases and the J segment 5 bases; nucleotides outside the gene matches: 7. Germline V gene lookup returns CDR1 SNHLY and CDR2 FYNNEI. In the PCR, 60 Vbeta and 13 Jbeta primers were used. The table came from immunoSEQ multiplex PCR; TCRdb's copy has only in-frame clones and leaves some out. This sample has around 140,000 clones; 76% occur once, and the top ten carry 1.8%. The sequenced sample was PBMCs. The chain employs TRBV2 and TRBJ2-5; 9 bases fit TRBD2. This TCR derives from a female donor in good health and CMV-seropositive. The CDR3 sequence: CASSDRRGGWETQYF. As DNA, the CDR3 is TGTGCCAGCAGTGACCGGCGGGGGGGCTGGGAGACCCAGTACTTC.